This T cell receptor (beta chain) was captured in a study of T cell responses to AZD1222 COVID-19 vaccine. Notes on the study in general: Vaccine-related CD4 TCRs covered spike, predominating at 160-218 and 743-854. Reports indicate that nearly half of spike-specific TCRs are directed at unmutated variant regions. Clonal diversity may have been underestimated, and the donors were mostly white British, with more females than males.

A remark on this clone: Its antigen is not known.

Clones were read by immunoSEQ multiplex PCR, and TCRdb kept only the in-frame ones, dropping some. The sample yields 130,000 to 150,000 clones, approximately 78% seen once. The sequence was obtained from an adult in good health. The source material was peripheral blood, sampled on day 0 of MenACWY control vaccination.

CDR3 residues: CASSAAVSGANVLTF. In DNA form, the CDR3 reads TGTGCCAGCAGTGCAGCGGTCTCTGGGGCCAACGTCCTGACTTTC. The chain recombines TRBV28 with TRBJ2-6, with TRBD2 as a possible D gene (5 bases). Germline assignment: CDR1 MDHEN and CDR2 SYDVKM. Trimming cost V 5 bases and J 0 bases, with 8 bases left between them. CDR3 length equals 15 residues. Using reference TRBV28 and TRBJ2-6 for the parts outside the CDR3, the full variable domain is DVKVTQSSRYLVKRTGEKVFLECVQDMDHENMFWYRQDPGLGLRLIYFSYDVKMKEKGDIPEGYSVSREKKERFSLILESASTNQTSMYLCASSAAVSGANVLTFGAGSRLTVL.